The clone carrying this TCR beta chain came up a few times. These data belong to a study of T-cell reconstitution after alpha-beta-depleted transplantation in children. Unique molecular identifiers tagged the TCRbeta library. Each CDR3 protein is one row after TCRdb ran MiXCR on the PCR reads. Among over 300,000 distinct CDR3 sequences listed, 10% were seen once. Trimming removed 5 bases from V and 2 bases from J; junction bases left unmatched: 9. Germline assignment: CDR1 MDHEN and CDR2 SYDVKM. The CDR3 is 17 amino acids. The rearrangement joins TRBV28 to TRBJ1-5; TRBD1 aligns across 10 bases. The sequencing here drew on PBMCs from the stem cell graft donor, taken from the stem cell graft. The receptor's source is a human donor who donated a stem cell graft to a child with acute lymphoblastic leukemia. The CDR3: CASSLAGTGVGNQPQHF. DNA for the CDR3: TGTGCCAGCAGTCTGGCCGGGACAGGGGTAGGCAATCAGCCCCAGCATTTT.